The clone carrying this T cell receptor beta chain has just a few counts. Its antigen is unidentified. Clones were sequenced by immunoSEQ multiplex PCR, and TCRdb holds only the in-frame ones, with some missing. The data contain roughly 190,000 clones, approximately 92% of them singletons. These data are taken from a study of T cell responses to AZD1222 COVID-19 vaccine. Germline V gives CDR1 MNHEY, CDR2 SMNVEV (reference sequence). V gave up 6 bases and J gave up 2 bases; unmatched junction bases: 7. The CDR3 runs to 15 residues. Regarding the study as a whole: Clonal diversity was possibly underestimated, and the donors were mostly white British, with more females. Mapped onto spike, vaccine-associated CD4 TCRs spanned it and were dominant at 160-218 and 743-854.

The sequence came from an adult in good health. Sequencing used peripheral blood, obtained on day 0 of AZD1222 vaccination. This chain links TRBV27 with TRBJ2-7; 10 bases are shared with TRBD2. The CDR3 DNA follows: TGTGCCAGCAGGACTGGGACTAGCGCTACCTACGAGCAGTACTTC. Its translation: CASRTGTSATYEQYF.